These 29 T cell receptor beta chains were sequenced from one sample in a study of cytomegalovirus exposure and HLA in healthy donors. Researchers ran the PCR with 60 Vbeta and 13 Jbeta primers. Profiled with immunoSEQ multiplex PCR; TCRdb holds only in-frame clones, not every one. The sample holds around 37,000 clones. The source material was PBMCs. The source of these receptors is a human donor in good health.

A remark on this clone: At the DNA level, this CDR3 is encoded by other sequences in the same sample as well. The chain is built from TRBV28 and TRBJ1-2; TRBD1 is a possible D gene (6 bases). Germline V gene sequence: CDR1 MDHEN, CDR2 SYDVKM. The CDR3 consists of 13 residues. The V and J ends lost 5 bases and 2 bases respectively, with 9 bases between them. The CDR3 here is CASSLDRNYGYTF. CDR3 bases: TGTGCCAGCAGTCTAGACAGGAACTATGGCTACACCTTC.

The rearrangement joins TRBV5-4 to TRBJ1-1; the D gene is possibly TRBD1 (5 bases). The germline V gene has CDR1 SGHNT and CDR2 YYREEE (reference sequence). V lost 6 bases to trimming and J lost 6 bases, with 18 bases between them. The CDR3 has 14 residues. The CDR3 coding sequence is TGTGCCAGCACCCAGGGAGGGGCGAGAGCTGAAGCTTTCTTT. This encodes CASTQGGARAEAFF.

V and J are TRBV7-2 and TRBJ2-7, with 13 bases fitting TRBD2. Germline CDR1 reads SGHTA; CDR2 reads FQGNSA. V lost 5 bases to trimming and J lost 2 bases; unmatched junction nucleotides: 3. The CDR3 covers 15 residues. This CDR3 is CASSPTSGGTYEQYF. CDR3 DNA: TGTGCCAGCAGCCCGACTAGCGGGGGGACCTACGAGCAGTACTTC. The entire variable domain, with the rest obtained from reference TRBV7-2 and TRBJ2-7, is as follows: GAGVSQSPSNKVTEKGKDVELRCDPISGHTALYWYRQSLGQGLEFLIYFQGNSAPDKSGLPSDRFSAERTGGSVSTLTIQRTQQEDSAVYLCASSPTSGGTYEQYFGPGTRLTVT.

The chain uses TRBV7-9 and TRBJ1-4, with 7 positions matching TRBD1. Germline V gene sequence: CDR1 SEHNR, CDR2 FQNEAQ (reference sequence). V lost 1 base and J lost 2; bases outside the gene matches: 4. The CDR3 contains 16 residues. CDR3 protein: CASSLVDRATNEKLFF. In nucleotides, the CDR3 is TGTGCCAGCAGCTTAGTAGACAGGGCTACTAATGAAAAACTGTTTTTT.

In DNA, the CDR3 is TGTGCCAGCAGCTTACAGATTAATCAGCCCCAGCATTTT. Its translation is CASSLQINQPQHF. The chain couples TRBV5-5 to TRBJ1-5; D is ambiguous. V gave up 2 bases and J gave up 4 bases, with 7 bases separating them. Germline V gives CDR1 SGHKS, CDR2 YYEKEE (reference sequence). This CDR3 has 13 residues.

The chain is built from TRBV6-1 and TRBJ2-3; 8 bases are shared with TRBD1. Germline CDR1 MNHNS, CDR2 SASEGT. This CDR3 is built from 17 residues. V was pared by 4 bases and J by 3 bases, with 12 bases of the junction left unmatched. The CDR3 coding sequence is TGTGCCAGCAGTGTAAGCCCAGGGGGCGCGCGGACAGATACGCAGTATTTT. It specifies CASSVSPGGARTDTQYF.

Notes on this clone: At one end, the junction sequence differs from germline, possibly due to a read error. Distinct nucleotide sequences in the sample also encode this CDR3. The rearrangement uses TRBV10-3 and TRBJ1-1; possible D gene TRBD1, 6 bases. CDR3 length equals 13 residues. Germline loops: CDR1 ENHRY, CDR2 SYGVKD. The CDR3 bases are TGTGCCATAGGTCCAGAGGGGGACACTGAAGATTTCTTT. It is translated as CAIGPEGDTEDFF.

V is TRBV14 and J is TRBJ1-3; D gene uncertain. From germline, CDR1 is SGHDN and CDR2 FVKESK. The CDR3 covers 16 residues. V lost 4 bases, J lost 4 bases, and 17 bases lay in between. CDR3 coding DNA: TGTGCCAGCAGCCCCCTCGGCGGAGGTCCGGGAAACACCATATATTTT. This gives the protein CASSPLGGGPGNTIYF.

The rearrangement links TRBV6-5 to TRBJ2-7; TRBD2 agrees at 8 bases. CDR1 and CDR2 from the germline V gene are MNHEY and SVGAGI. The CDR3 sequence is 15 residues long. The J segment lost 4 bases and the V segment lost 2 bases, leaving 7 bases of the junction unmatched. CDR3 loop: CASSYQDSGAYEQYF. CDR3 in DNA: TGTGCCAGCAGTTACCAGGATAGCGGGGCTTACGAGCAGTACTTC.

The V call is TRBV2, the J call TRBJ1-5, with 8 bases lining up with TRBD1. Germline values: CDR1 SNHLY, CDR2 FYNNEI. V lost 4 bases, J lost 1 base, and 6 bases stayed unmatched. This CDR3 is 16 amino acids long. This CDR3 reads CASSGAGGSSNQPQHF. DNA for the CDR3: TGTGCCAGCAGTGGGGCAGGGGGCAGCAGCAATCAGCCCCAGCATTTT.

The chain combines TRBV9 with TRBJ1-2; 10 positions match TRBD1. V dropped 5 bases and J dropped 7; count of bases not matched to a gene: 5. The length of the CDR3 is 13 residues. Germline assignment: CDR1 SGDLS and CDR2 YYNGEE. The CDR3 DNA sequence: TGTGCCAGCAGAGCCGGGACAGGGGCTGGCTACACCTTC. Translated: CASRAGTGAGYTF.

The V gene is TRBV7-9, the J gene TRBJ1-2; D may be TRBD1 (6 bases). V was cut by 1 base and J by 4 bases, with 7 bases left in between. This CDR3 comprises 13 residues. CDR1 is SEHNR and CDR2 is FQNEAQ in the germline V gene (reference sequence). The CDR3 sequence is CASSLGTAYGYTF. CDR3 sequence (DNA): TGTGCCAGCAGCTTAGGGACAGCCTATGGCTACACCTTC. Combining the CDR3 with reference TRBV7-9 and TRBJ1-2 gives the whole variable domain DTGVSQNPRHKITKRGQNVTFRCDPISEHNRLYWYRQTLGQGPEFLTYFQNEAQLEKSRLLSDRFSAERPKGSFSTLEIQRTEQGDSAMYLCASSLGTAYGYTFGSGTRLTVV.

In DNA form, the CDR3 reads TGTGCCAGCAGCCCAGGAGGGAAGAATTCCTACGAGCAGTACTTC. Its protein is CASSPGGKNSYEQYF. This sequence joins TRBV7-3 and TRBJ2-7; tentatively, D is TRBD2 (6 bases). V was cut by 5 bases and J by 1 base, with 15 bases left in between. This CDR3 has 15 amino acids. Germline values: CDR1 SGHTA, CDR2 FQGTGA.

The chain links TRBV6-5 to TRBJ1-1; 11 nucleotides match TRBD1. The germline gives CDR1 MNHEY, CDR2 SVGAGI. This CDR3 spans 15 amino acids. With 8 bases clipped from V and 5 bases from J, the junction kept 10 bases outside the gene matches. DNA of the CDR3: TGTGCCAGCCGACCTGGGGACAGGGGGGGGACTGAAGCTTTCTTT. Its protein product is CASRPGDRGGTEAFF.

The chain recombines TRBV28 with TRBJ2-7; unclear D gene. The CDR3 spans 12 residues. The V and J ends lost 8 bases and 0 bases respectively, with 8 bases between them. CDR1 and CDR2 (germline): MDHEN, SYDVKM. The DNA for the CDR3 is TGTGCCAGCTCAGGAAGCTCCTACGAGCAGTACTTC. This encodes CASSGSSYEQYF.

The rearrangement joins TRBV18 to TRBJ1-5; TRBD1 might be the D (6 bases). Germline lookup yields CDR1 KGHSH and CDR2 LQKENI. CDR3 length: 14 amino acids. The V end was cut by 5 bases, the J end by 3 bases, with 11 bases between. The CDR3 DNA is TGTGCCAGCTCAGGGGGACAAACCAATCAGCCCCAGCATTTT. Translation: CASSGGQTNQPQHF.

V usage is TRBV7-9 and J usage is TRBJ1-2, with D tentatively TRBD1 (5 bases). This CDR3 is built from 15 residues. Per the germline V gene, CDR1 is SEHNR and CDR2 is FQNEAQ (reference sequence). Trimming left V 5 bases short and J 3 bases short, with 16 bases between. The CDR3 loop reads CASSPLAGTDYGYTF. Written as DNA, the CDR3 is TGTGCCAGCAGCCCCTTGGCAGGGACTGACTATGGCTACACCTTC.

As to this clone: The same CDR3 is also encoded by other DNA sequences in this sample. The rearrangement uses TRBV5-1 and TRBJ1-1; TRBD1 might be the D (5 bases). The CDR3 is 14 residues long. Looked up from germline, CDR1 is SGHRS and CDR2 is YFSETQ. The V end was cut by 0 bases, the J end by 6 bases, with 12 bases between. The CDR3 here is CASSLAFGGAEAFF. The CDR3 DNA is TGCGCCAGCAGCTTGGCATTCGGGGGGGCTGAAGCTTTCTTT.

Written as DNA, the CDR3 is TGTGCCTGGAGTGCCAAGAGGAATCAGCCCCAGCATTTT. Protein product: CAWSAKRNQPQHF. V and J are TRBV30 and TRBJ1-5; D unresolved. Per the germline V gene, CDR1 is GTSNPN and CDR2 is SVGIG (reference sequence). Trimming took 1 base from V and 4 from J, leaving 8 bases between them. This CDR3 is 13 amino acids long.

The CDR3 loop is CASSEVGPLNTGELFF. For the CDR3, the DNA is TGTGCCAGCAGTGAAGTGGGCCCCCTCAACACCGGGGAGCTGTTTTTT. The chain combines TRBV2 with TRBJ2-2; D gene ambiguous. This CDR3 region has 16 residues. V shed 1 base and J shed 2 bases, with 11 bases lying between them. The germline V gene has CDR1 SNHLY and CDR2 FYNNEI.

The chain uses TRBV5-4 and TRBJ1-4; D not resolved. The CDR3 contains 16 residues. Deletions cut 4 bases from V and 8 bases from J, with 21 bases between. Germline CDR1 is SGHNT and CDR2 is YYREEE (reference sequence). The CDR3 DNA sequence: TGTGCCAGCAGCAATAACATCAGGAATGATAGGGAAAAACTGTTTTTT. Protein product: CASSNNIRNDREKLFF.

The J gene is TRBJ1-2, the V gene TRBV7-9; 7 nucleotides align to TRBD1. With V trimmed by 3 bases and J by 4 bases, 8 bases remained unmatched. This CDR3 is built from 15 residues. Germline-derived CDR1 and CDR2 are SEHNR and FQNEAQ (reference sequence). The CDR3 sequence: CASSFALGGVYGYTF. The CDR3 bases are TGTGCCAGCAGCTTCGCCTTAGGGGGCGTCTATGGCTACACCTTC. Full variable domain (missing parts from reference TRBV7-9 and TRBJ1-2): DTGVSQNPRHKITKRGQNVTFRCDPISEHNRLYWYRQTLGQGPEFLTYFQNEAQLEKSRLLSDRFSAERPKGSFSTLEIQRTEQGDSAMYLCASSFALGGVYGYTFGSGTRLTVV.

On this clone: Mismatch with germline at one junction end may stem from a read error. The chain couples TRBV6-6 to TRBJ1-1; 8 bases are shared with TRBD1. Germline V lookup: CDR1 MNHNY, CDR2 SVGAGI (reference sequence). CDR3 size: 14 residues. CDR3 sequence: CASRDAGGLFEDFF. The CDR3 DNA sequence: TGTGCCAGCAGGGACGCAGGGGGCCTTTTTGAAGATTTCTTT.

The chain has TRBV18 and TRBJ1-5; D unclear. Germline CDR1 is KGHSH and CDR2 is LQKENI. V dropped 3 bases and J dropped 1 base, with 7 bases sitting between them. This CDR3 has 14 amino acids. CDR3 nucleotides: TGTGCCAGCTCACCGGCCCCCAGCAATCAGCCCCAGCATTTT. The encoded protein is CASSPAPSNQPQHF.

This chain joins TRBV9 and TRBJ1-4; 12 nucleotides agree with TRBD1. With 3 bases clipped from V and 8 bases from J, the junction kept 5 bases outside the gene matches. This CDR3 is 15 amino acids long. Germline V lookup: CDR1 SGDLS, CDR2 YYNGEE. The CDR3 loop reads CASSAAGTGGEKLFF. In DNA form, the CDR3 reads TGTGCCAGCAGCGCCGCCGGGACAGGGGGCGAAAAACTGTTTTTT.

This sequence joins TRBV19 and TRBJ1-1; D perhaps matches TRBD1 (6 bases). The CDR3 extends over 16 amino acids. The germline V and J ends were trimmed by 6 bases and 6 bases, with 23 bases remaining between them. Germline lookup yields CDR1 LNHDA and CDR2 SQIVND (reference sequence). The CDR3 loop reads CASRPPWGRGGPEAFF. The DNA for the CDR3 is TGTGCCAGTAGGCCCCCCTGGGGCCGTGGGGGCCCTGAAGCTTTCTTT. The complete variable domain, with remaining parts taken from reference TRBV19 and TRBJ1-1, reads DGGITQSPKYLFRKEGQNVTLSCEQNLNHDAMYWYRQDPGQGLRLIYYSQIVNDFQKGDIAEGYSVSREKKESFPLTVTSAQKNPTAFYLCASRPPWGRGGPEAFFGQGTRLTVV.

Remarks on this clone: Other DNA sequences in the sample encode the same CDR3. The chain couples TRBV30 to TRBJ1-6; tentative D call: TRBD1 (6 bases). The CDR3 length is 16 residues. Germline loops: CDR1 GTSNPN, CDR2 SVGIG (reference sequence). V was clipped by 3 bases and J by 3 bases, with 15 bases between them. CDR3 in amino acids: CAWRYRDTYYNSPLHF. The CDR3 coding sequence is TGTGCCTGGAGATACCGGGACACCTACTATAATTCACCCCTCCACTTT.

J is TRBJ1-5 and V is TRBV27, with 10 bases lining up with TRBD1. The CDR3 is 14 amino acids. The V segment lost 6 bases and the J segment 7 bases; nucleotides outside the gene matches: 6. In germline, CDR1 is MNHEY, CDR2 SMNVEV (reference sequence). The CDR3 DNA follows: TGTGCCAGCAGCTCTGACAGGGGGCAACAGCCCCAGCATTTT. This encodes CASSSDRGQQPQHF.

The chain has TRBV29-1 and TRBJ1-1; D not resolved. The CDR3 loop spans 14 amino acids. Germline V CDR1 and CDR2: SQVTM, ANQGSEA. V was cut by 4 bases and J by 0 bases, with 12 bases left in between. The CDR3 region is CSVVGPGMNTEAFF. The CDR3 DNA reads as TGCAGCGTTGTAGGTCCGGGGATGAACACTGAAGCTTTCTTT. Supplemented by reference TRBV29-1 and TRBJ1-1, the full variable domain reads SAVISQKPSRDICQRGTSLTIQCQVDSQVTMMFWYRQQPGQSLTLIATANQGSEATYESGFVIDKFPISRPNLTFSTLTVSNMSPEDSSIYLCSVVGPGMNTEAFFGQGTRLTVV.